This T cell receptor (beta chain) is from a study of T cells in Graves' hyperthyroidism and ophthalmopathy. General study results and limits: Ophthalmopathy was separated from stable hyperthyroidism by a 13 V-J model.

This clonotype was seen ten or more times. Its antigen is unidentified. Researchers amplified the TCR beta CDR3 regions from RNA transcripts. In the first-round RT-PCR of the TCR CDR3, the HTBI primer set was used. TCRdb passed the multiplex PCR reads through MiXCR, listing each CDR3 protein once. This table holds over 150,000 distinct CDR3 sequences, less than 20% found once. V was clipped by 2 bases and J by 0 bases, with 8 bases between them. Germline-derived CDR1 and CDR2 are MNHEY and SVGAGI. This CDR3 spans 15 amino acids. The receptor was isolated from a woman aged 45-65 years with Graves' hyperthyroidism. Sequenced sample: blood. This chain links TRBV6-5 with TRBJ2-1; D may be TRBD2 (6 bases). The DNA for the CDR3 is TGTGCCAGCAGTTACGGGCGGGGCTCCTACAATGAGCAGTTCTTC. It yields the protein CASSYGRGSYNEQFF.